This T cell receptor (beta chain) was observed in a study of CD8+ T cells in alopecia areata. The study's findings and limits: Sequenced scalp T cells also include alphabeta T cells resident in normal skin. Unlike in mice, where it was clearer, TCR sharing across patients was less clear, possibly HLA-related. An increase in clonality over normal scalp was evident in lesional scalp, especially alopecia totalis/universalis.

Researchers picked out CD4+ and CD8+ T cells from PBMCs by sorting. The authors extracted RNA and reverse transcribed it into cDNA as the sequencing template. The repertoire was sequenced with immunoSEQ multiplex PCR; TCRdb's copy has only in-frame clones and lacks some. This table has roughly 250,000 clones, approximately 61% appearing once. Notes on this clone: Its target is unknown.

Germline CDR1 reads SGHDT; CDR2 reads YYEEEE. The V end was cut by 1 base, the J end by 5 bases, with 6 bases between. This CDR3 is 12 amino acids long. This clonotype was obtained from a human donor with alopecia areata. The sample was CD4+ T cells sorted from blood, taken at week 0. The chain is built from TRBV5-6 and TRBJ2-5; TRBD1 is a possible D gene (6 bases). CDR3 sequence: CASSLRGETQYF. CDR3 DNA sequence: TGTGCCAGCAGCTTGAGGGGGGAGACCCAGTACTTC.